This T cell receptor (beta chain) was identified during a study of Ad26.COV2.S vaccination and SARS-CoV-2 variants. Treatment meaning: about 20 received Ad26.COV2.S at low or high dose, single or two shots; a few received placebo; per-sample allocation not given. Sampling was done on day 63 after the first vaccine or placebo injection. The CDR3 covers 15 residues. J lost 6 bases, V lost 2 bases, and 7 bases had no gene match. Germline CDR1 and CDR2: SGDLS and YYNGEE. Repertoires were generated with immunoSEQ multiplex PCR, while TCRdb's copy carries only in-frame clones and drops some. This table holds 200,000 to 300,000 clones, around nine tenths found once.

The chain carries TRBV9 and TRBJ2-2; 7 bases match TRBD1. Here the sequenced sample was peripheral blood, taken in a trial of Ad26.COV2.S vaccine versus placebo. The receptor's source is a person between 18 and 65 years old who received the Ad26.COV2.S COVID-19 vaccine or a placebo. The CDR3 nucleotides are TGTGCCAGCAGCGTGACAGGGAAGACTCCCGGGGAGCTGTTTTTT. Translating gives CASSVTGKTPGELFF. The variable domain in full, completed from reference TRBV9 and TRBJ2-2, reads DSGVTQTPKHLITATGQRVTLRCSPRSGDLSVYWYQQSLDQGLQFLIQYYNGEERAKGNILERFSAQQFPDLHSELNLSSLELGDSALYFCASSVTGKTPGELFFGEGSRLTVL.